The T cell receptor (beta chain) under discussion was sequenced for a study of shared clonotypes between healthy human individuals (TCRdb year 2020). With regard to the full study: The cohort comprised a couple of women and a few men aged 18 to 49 years. Different laboratories and diverse techniques were used to prepare libraries and sequence TCR repertoires, to increase sequencing depth and limit assay-specific biases. Leukapheresis yielded between about 0.94 and 9 billion PBMCs per donor. To estimate repertoire size and how much clonotype sharing occurs between individuals, the study deeply sequenced the blood TCR repertoires of several healthy adults. For each donor, CD4 naive and CD4 memory were each run on three plates, CD8 naive on two plates, and CD8 memory on one plate. Overall study results and their limits: Even with the large sequencing depth, rarefaction of the sorted-subset datasets indicated that sequencing was incomplete. Pairwise subsampling led to the expectation that sequencing depth would affect the degree of clonotype sharing among donors. Sampling was restricted to blood, and TCR repertoires in tissues likely differ from the TCR repertoires found in blood. Across four donors, roughly 5% of naive CD4, 3.5% of naive CD8, 2% to 2.5% of memory CD4, and roughly 0.4% of memory CD8 clonotypes were shared. Naive subsets generally had larger estimated clonotype richness than memory subsets. Compared with non-shared clonotypes, the clonotypes found in all four sorted-subset donors had higher generation probabilities. The small number of donors limited the genetic and exposure-history diversity represented.

TCR CDR3 regions were amplified from genomic DNA by multiplex PCR using the deep immunoSEQ assay. Extracted genomic DNA from each cell subset was spread evenly across all wells of several immunoSEQ 96-well plates, with each plate serving as a replicate. Each replicate PCR for sorted subsets received 200 ng genomic DNA, equal to about 30,000 T cell genomes. The purified libraries were quantified using a Qubit 3.0 fluorometer, sized with a Bioanalyzer 2100, and then quantified again using the KAPA Library Quantification kit. Every immunoSEQ 96-well plate was sequenced on a dedicated single-read 150-cycle Illumina NextSeq 550 flow cell. The source study handled its data this way. Because the immunoSEQ output held only junctional sequences and lacked quality scores, the filtering could not match the filtering applied to full-length reads. To assign V/J genes and CDR3, sequences were annotated against IMGT germline references using PyIR, a Python wrapper for IgBLAST v1.9. Reads were filtered out if the reads had weak V/J assignments (E-value above 1e-6), no CDR3, stop codons, out-of-frame junctions, or ambiguous translated residues. V3J clonotypes were defined by identical inferred V gene, J gene, and CDR3 amino acid sequence. Percentage overlap between repertoires was calculated by dividing the number of shared unique clonotypes by the size of the smaller repertoire. RTK rarefaction, the Chao1 estimator, and Recon v2.1 estimates of unobserved clonotypes were used to assess repertoire richness. Generation probabilities for all TCRbeta clonotypes obtained by the gDNA method from a handful of donors were computed using OLGA. Sourced from immuneACCESS, this table was stored by TCRdb with only in-frame sequences that have V and J called. A share of the clones is absent; for the studies checked, an unresolved V gene accounts for under half, and the remainder has no known explanation. The V and J calls and the clone size are those of that table, but D and trimming were determined from the DNA. The sample yields about 1 million clones; around three quarters were counted once. Clones ranked in the top ten supply 0.5% to 0.6% of the sample.

V drops 5 bases and J drops 6 bases, leaving 19 bases in between. Spanning cysteine to phenylalanine, the CDR3 consists of 16 amino acids. Only the CDR3 DNA stays, 48 bases, in frame from base 1. Based on the germline V gene (reference sequence), the CDR1 and CDR2 sequences are SEHNR and FQNEAQ. Concerning this clone itself: No antigen is known for it. No base quality information exists; no much larger clone differs at one position.

The donors were healthy, HIV-negative adults who had no recently reported acute infections or vaccinations. Only Caucasian adults living in Nashville, Tennessee, USA were represented among the donors. CD4+ T cells were enriched through magnetic negative selection, after which naive cells were positively selected on CD45RA and the remaining negative fraction served as the memory subset. Blood was collected by leukapheresis, and PBMCs were isolated by Ficoll-Histopaque density gradient centrifugation and then cryopreserved in liquid nitrogen vapor phase. Analytical flow cytometry was used to check the purity and quantity of every magnetically sorted T cell population. Genomic DNA was isolated from every sorted fraction and measured by UV absorbance on a Nanodrop 2000c.

This sequence uses TRBV7-9 and TRBJ2-2; tentative D gene TRBD2, with 7 bases matching. The sequence derives from a man aged 18 to 35 in good health. Some clones in this sample may be carry-over from other donors' samples. Sequencing was performed on memory CD4+ T cells from PBMCs. The label giving this sample's cell subset or site can be read as: CD45RA-negative fraction. The CDR3 sequence is CASSLPGDAGAGELFF. In nucleotide form, the sequence is TGTGCCAGCAGCCTGCCAGGGGACGCGGGGGCCGGGGAGCTGTTTTTT. With the portions outside the CDR3 filled from the reference TRBV7-9 and TRBJ2-2 genes, the complete variable region becomes DTGVSQNPRHKITKRGQNVTFRCDPISEHNRLYWYRQTLGQGPEFLTYFQNEAQLEKSRLLSDRFSAERPKGSFSTLEIQRTEQGDSAMYLCASSLPGDAGAGELFFGEGSRLTVL.